A single sample is the source of the 32 T cell receptor beta chains below, sequenced in a study of identifying expanded T cells in peripheral blood. Generated by immunoSEQ multiplex PCR, the TCRdb table keeps only in-frame clones and is missing some. The data contain approximately 100,000 clones, more than 85% of them seen just once; the ten biggest clones take up roughly 15%. Sequenced: blood. These receptors were taken from a person aged 18 to 75 in good health.

The chain is built from TRBV2 and TRBJ2-3, with D possibly TRBD1 on 5 matching bases. Germline V lookup: CDR1 SNHLY, CDR2 FYNNEI. CDR3 length: 18 residues. Between the trimmed V and J ends, which lost 7 bases and 1 base, there was a span of 24 bases. CDR3 coding DNA: TGTGCCAGCAATTTGCTGTATAATGGGGCTGGGGGCACAGATACGCAGTATTTT. Its translation: CASNLLYNGAGGTDTQYF.

The rearrangement joins TRBV6-5 to TRBJ2-1, with unresolved D. Germline loops: CDR1 MNHEY, CDR2 SVGAGI. V was clipped by 0 bases and J by 9 bases, with 12 bases between them. The CDR3 contains 14 residues. As DNA, the CDR3 is TGTGCCAGCAGTTACTCTCGGTGGGTGGGTGAGCAGTTCTTC. It specifies CASSYSRWVGEQFF.

The chain has TRBV7-9 and TRBJ2-3; D remains ambiguous. Trimming cost V 3 bases and J 3 bases, with 10 bases left between them. The CDR3 loop spans 14 amino acids. Germline CDR1 is SEHNR and CDR2 is FQNEAQ (reference sequence). The CDR3 region has the DNA TGTGCCAGCAGCTTTACGGCCCTGACAGATACGCAGTATTTT. This gives the protein CASSFTALTDTQYF.

This clone turned up a few times. V and J are TRBV6-1 and TRBJ2-7; TRBD2 is a possible D gene (5 bases). The CDR3 sequence is 15 residues long. Between the trimmed V and J ends, which lost 3 bases and 2 bases, there was a span of 14 bases. Per germline, CDR1 MNHNS and CDR2 SASEGT. The CDR3, as DNA: TGTGCCAGCAGTGACATATTCGGCGGGCCCTACGAGCAGTACTTC. As protein: CASSDIFGGPYEQYF.

DNA for the CDR3: TGTGCCAGCGGGCGTTCCGAGACCCAGTACTTC. Encoded protein: CASGRSETQYF. The chain uses TRBV27 and TRBJ2-5; D is uncertain. V shed 8 bases and J shed 5 bases, with 9 bases lying between them. Per the germline V gene, CDR1 is MNHEY and CDR2 is SMNVEV (reference sequence). This CDR3 is 11 amino acids long.

About this clone: This is likely a read error, given that the CDR3 carries no conserved phenylalanine or tryptophan at its end. No DNA is shown, since the ends of the CDR3 on it are uncertain; the CDR3 is the one TCRdb lists. The J gene is TRBJ2-3, the V gene TRBV2. The CDR3 sequence runs 11 residues, both termini included. The V gene's germline CDR1 is SNHLY and CDR2 FYNNEI. The CDR3 sequence: CASILRPHVYI.

The chain recombines TRBV6-1 with TRBJ2-7; 10 nucleotides align to TRBD1. This CDR3 has 12 amino acids. The J segment lost 4 bases and the V segment lost 6 bases, leaving 0 bases of the junction unmatched. The V gene's germline CDR1 is MNHNS and CDR2 SASEGT. CDR3 amino acids: CASRDRGYEQYF. The CDR3 nucleotides read TGTGCCAGCAGGGACAGGGGGTACGAGCAGTACTTC.

This rearrangement joins TRBV27 to TRBJ2-7; 7 bases fit TRBD1. Germline CDR1 reads MNHEY; CDR2 reads SMNVEV (reference sequence). The CDR3 contains 15 residues. Trimming took 5 bases from V and 1 from J; bases not matched to a gene: 8. DNA of the CDR3: TGTGCCAGCAGTCGGACAGGTCCTGGGTCCTACGAGCAGTACTTC. Its protein is CASSRTGPGSYEQYF.

This clone was detected only once. The rearrangement links TRBV28 to TRBJ2-2, with TRBD2 matching over 8 bases. Germline V gives CDR1 MDHEN, CDR2 SYDVKM. J gave up 4 bases and V 5 bases, and 6 bases lay outside the gene matches. The CDR3 is 15 amino acids. Written as DNA, the CDR3 is TGTGCCAGCAGTGCCCCGGGGGGGGGCACCGGGGAGCTGTTTTTT. Its protein is CASSAPGGGTGELFF.

The J gene is TRBJ1-2, the V gene TRBV7-8, with a tentative D call TRBD1 (5 bases). The CDR3 sequence is 17 residues long. The V gene's germline CDR1 is SGHVS and CDR2 FQNEAQ. V lost 0 bases to trimming and J lost 8 bases, with 22 bases between them. DNA of the CDR3: TGTGCCAGCAGCTTAGCCGGCAGGGTGGATCTCGGGAGGGGCTACACCTTC. Translation gives CASSLAGRVDLGRGYTF.

The V call is TRBV7-9, the J call TRBJ1-2, with D uncertain. The CDR3 sequence is 13 residues long. Trimming left V 5 bases short and J 0 bases short, with 7 bases between. Germline V lookup: CDR1 SEHNR, CDR2 FQNEAQ (reference sequence). CDR3 loop: CASSPRANYGYTF. CDR3 nucleotides: TGTGCCAGCAGCCCCCGGGCTAACTATGGCTACACCTTC.

V is TRBV18 and J is TRBJ2-3; weak D call: TRBD1 (5 bases). V was shortened by 6 bases and J by 0 bases, with 13 bases between the two germline ends. In germline, CDR1 is KGHSH, CDR2 LQKENI. This CDR3 is built from 15 residues. CDR3 sequence (DNA): TGTGCCAGCTCCCCCCCAGGGTTGAGCACAGATACGCAGTATTTT. Translated: CASSPPGLSTDTQYF.

The chain is built from TRBV7-9 and TRBJ1-1; 7 bases align to TRBD1. From germline, CDR1 is SEHNR and CDR2 FQNEAQ (reference sequence). The CDR3 runs to 14 residues. J was trimmed by 10 bases and V by 0 bases; bases with no gene match: 8. This CDR3 reads CASSLANRGGGAFF. CDR3 coding DNA: TGTGCCAGCAGCTTAGCAAACAGGGGTGGGGGAGCTTTCTTT.

The chain joins TRBV27 to TRBJ2-5; 11 nucleotides agree with TRBD1. The CDR3 is made up of 16 amino acids. The germline V gene encodes CDR1 MNHEY and CDR2 SMNVEV (reference sequence). The V segment lost 4 bases and the J segment 0 bases; nucleotides outside the gene matches: 4. CDR3 sequence reads: CASSSGQGGYQETQYF. CDR3 nucleotides: TGTGCCAGCAGTTCGGGACAGGGGGGGTACCAAGAGACCCAGTACTTC.

The chain combines TRBV5-1 with TRBJ2-3; D not resolved. The CDR3 is 17 amino acids. Trimming removed 4 bases from V and 5 bases from J, with 23 bases in between. Germline V gene lookup returns CDR1 SGHRS and CDR2 YFSETQ. This CDR3 reads CASSTPEPATRQDTQYF. In DNA form, the CDR3 reads TGCGCCAGCAGCACGCCAGAACCAGCGACCCGTCAAGATACGCAGTATTTT.

This CDR3 is CASRGPGSEQYF. The CDR3, as DNA: TGTGCCAGCAGGGGGCCAGGGTCCGAGCAGTACTTC. The rearrangement links TRBV2 to TRBJ2-7, with a possible D match to TRBD1 (5 bases). Trimming left V 6 bases short and J 6 bases short, with 12 bases between. The CDR3 is made up of 12 amino acids. Germline assignment: CDR1 SNHLY and CDR2 FYNNEI.

V and J are TRBV5-1 and TRBJ2-1; 7 positions agree with TRBD1. CDR1 and CDR2 (germline): SGHRS, YFSETQ. Germline trimming cut 4 bases from V and 0 bases from J; bases unmatched to any gene: 4. This CDR3 contains 15 residues. CDR3 in amino acids: CASSPRQGSYNEQFF. CDR3 sequence (DNA): TGCGCCAGCAGCCCTAGACAGGGCTCCTACAATGAGCAGTTCTTC.

The chain joins TRBV7-8 to TRBJ2-3; the D gene is possibly TRBD2 (6 bases). V was pared by 3 bases and J by 2 bases, with 12 bases between. The length of the CDR3 is 15 residues. Germline V lookup: CDR1 SGHVS, CDR2 FQNEAQ. As DNA, the CDR3 is TGTGCCAGCAGCTTGGCGGGGCTCTACACAGATACGCAGTATTTT. This codes for CASSLAGLYTDTQYF.

This clone was detected only once. The chain links TRBV25-1 to TRBJ1-4; D may be TRBD1 (5 bases). Trimming removed 3 bases from V and 9 bases from J, with 8 bases in between. The CDR3 loop spans 12 amino acids. The germline V gene has CDR1 MGHDK and CDR2 SYGVNS. The CDR3 reads CASSETEKKLFF. The CDR3 DNA is TGTGCCAGCAGTGAGACAGAGAAAAAACTGTTTTTT.

The CDR3 DNA reads as TGTGCCAGCAGAGACACCCAGGACTCCTATAATTCACCCCTCCACTTT. It codes for CASRDTQDSYNSPLHF. The gene calls are TRBV28 and TRBJ1-6; D is unclear. The CDR3 runs 16 residues. V lost 6 bases to trimming and J lost 0 bases, with 12 bases between them. In germline, CDR1 is MDHEN, CDR2 SYDVKM. Full variable domain (remainder filled in from reference TRBV28 and TRBJ1-6): DVKVTQSSRYLVKRTGEKVFLECVQDMDHENMFWYRQDPGLGLRLIYFSYDVKMKEKGDIPEGYSVSREKKERFSLILESASTNQTSMYLCASRDTQDSYNSPLHFGNGTRLTVT.

The V gene is TRBV10-3, the J gene TRBJ2-7; 9 bases align to TRBD1. Looked up from germline, CDR1 is ENHRY and CDR2 is SYGVKD. The CDR3 sequence is 19 residues long. Germline trimming cut 0 bases from V and 9 bases from J; bases unmatched to any gene: 21. In DNA, the CDR3 is TGTGCCATCAGTGAGTCGACTCTTTTCTTGGGAAACAGGGGGCACGGGCAGTACTTC. Translated: CAISESTLFLGNRGHGQYF.

There are a few counts of this clone. The chain recombines TRBV27 with TRBJ2-7, with 7 bases matching TRBD1. This CDR3 spans 14 amino acids. After removal of 6 bases from V and 3 bases from J, the junction contained 8 bases not matched to a gene. Germline V gives CDR1 MNHEY, CDR2 SMNVEV (reference sequence). The CDR3 is CASRPTGTYYEQYF. The CDR3 coding sequence is TGTGCCAGCAGACCGACAGGGACCTACTACGAGCAGTACTTC.

The V and J genes are TRBV10-3 and TRBJ1-2; TRBD1 matches 9 bases. Germline V lookup: CDR1 ENHRY, CDR2 SYGVKD. The CDR3 runs 15 residues. The junction had 8 bases not matched to a gene; V was cut back by 4 bases and J by 5 bases. The CDR3, as DNA: TGTGCCATCAGTGCACGAACAGGGGGCGCGTATGGCTACACCTTC. It yields the protein CAISARTGGAYGYTF.

This chain uses TRBV5-1 with TRBJ1-2, with 11 bases identical to TRBD1. CDR1 is SGHRS, CDR2 YFSETQ, per germline. The CDR3 consists of 14 residues. The V gene end was trimmed by 7 bases and the J gene end by 4 bases; junction bases not matched to a gene: 6. The CDR3 here is CASGGQGAAYGYTF. The CDR3 region has the DNA TGCGCCAGCGGAGGACAGGGGGCGGCCTATGGCTACACCTTC.

This chain joins TRBV19 and TRBJ1-5, with D unclear. Germline lookup yields CDR1 LNHDA and CDR2 SQIVND (reference sequence). Trimming pared 5 bases from V and 2 bases from J, leaving 13 bases between. The CDR3 sequence is 15 residues long. CDR3 in DNA: TGTGCCAGTAGTGACCTAGGGAGCGGCAATCAGCCCCAGCATTTT. Translating it yields CASSDLGSGNQPQHF.

CDR3: CASSLPGQGSNEQFF. The CDR3 DNA is TGTGCCAGCAGCTTGCCGGGACAGGGCTCAAATGAGCAGTTCTTC. V and J are TRBV7-2 and TRBJ2-1, with 9 bases lining up with TRBD1. J gave up 7 bases and V 3 bases, and 7 bases lay outside the gene matches. CDR1 and CDR2 from the germline V gene are SGHTA and FQGNSA. CDR3 size: 15 residues.

The table lists this clone with a few counts. The chain recombines TRBV4-3 with TRBJ1-6; 9 positions match TRBD1. With V trimmed by 3 bases and J by 7 bases, 4 bases remained unmatched. Germline-derived CDR1 and CDR2 are LGHNA and YSLEER. The CDR3 has 15 amino acids. The chain's CDR3 is CASSQTGQGNSPLHF. In DNA, the CDR3 is TGCGCCAGCAGCCAGACGGGACAGGGAAATTCACCCCTCCACTTT.

V usage is TRBV2 and J usage is TRBJ2-4, with 11 bases lining up with TRBD1. The CDR3 totals 12 residues. The trim removed 6 bases at V and 16 bases at J, leaving 8 bases unmatched. The germline CDR1 and CDR2 sequences are SNHLY and FYNNEI. CDR3 amino acids: CASRRGQGANYF. CDR3 nucleotide sequence: TGTGCCAGCAGGAGAGGACAGGGGGCGAATTACTTC. Using reference TRBV2 and TRBJ2-4 for the parts outside the CDR3, the full variable domain is EPEVTQTPSHQVTQMGQEVILRCVPISNHLYFYWYRQILGQKVEFLVSFYNNEISEKSEIFDDQFSVERPDGSNFTLKIRSTKLEDSAMYFCASRRGQGANYFGAGTRLSVL.

This rearrangement joins TRBV5-8 to TRBJ2-7; D may correspond to TRBD1 or TRBD2 (6 bases each). In germline, CDR1 is SGHTS, CDR2 YDEGEE. Trimming pared 5 bases from V and 1 base from J, leaving 16 bases between. There are 15 residues in the CDR3. The DNA for the CDR3 is TGTGCCAGCAGTCGGGGGCGGGTAGGATCCTACGAGCAGTACTTC. Translation gives CASSRGRVGSYEQYF.

In nucleotides, the CDR3 is TGCGCCAGCAGCCGGGACCCTGCGGAGGGTAGTGAGCAGTTCTTC. This translates into CASSRDPAEGSEQFF. V usage is TRBV4-1 and J usage is TRBJ2-1; tentative D call: TRBD2 (6 bases). This CDR3 comprises 15 residues. The V gene's germline CDR1 is MGHRA and CDR2 YSYEKL. The V gene lost 4 bases and the J gene lost 9 bases, with 19 bases spanning the gap.

This sequence joins TRBV7-2 and TRBJ1-4; TRBD1 matches 11 bases. Trimming at V came to 4 bases and at J to 7 bases, leaving 2 bases not matched to a gene. Germline lookup yields CDR1 SGHTA and CDR2 FQGNSA. The CDR3 length is 14 residues. This chain's CDR3 is CASSSGTGGEKLFF. In nucleotides, the CDR3 is TGTGCCAGCAGCTCCGGGACAGGGGGTGAAAAACTGTTTTTT.

This rearrangement joins TRBV6-6 to TRBJ2-3, with D unresolved. The CDR3 has 13 amino acids. V was cut by 6 bases and J by 4 bases, with 11 bases left in between. The germline CDR1 and CDR2 sequences are MNHNY and SVGAGI (reference sequence). CDR3 residues: CASRTTSADTQYF. CDR3 coding DNA: TGTGCCAGCAGGACCACAAGTGCAGATACGCAGTATTTT.